One and the same sample provided the 32 T cell receptor beta chains below, sequenced in a study of T cells in Graves' hyperthyroidism and ophthalmopathy. Amplified TCR beta CDR3 regions came from RNA transcripts. In the first-round RT-PCR of the TCR CDR3, the HTBI primer set was used. TCRdb used MiXCR to reprocess the multiplex PCR reads, holding one entry per CDR3 protein. The sample shows about 700,000 distinct CDR3 sequences, 11% to 15% of them seen only once. The material sequenced was blood. Receptors were obtained from a woman between 18 and 29 years old with Graves' hyperthyroidism.

This clonotype was seen at least ten times. This chain links TRBV28 with TRBJ1-5; 7 bases agree with TRBD1. CDR3 length: 12 residues. Germline V lookup: CDR1 MDHEN, CDR2 SYDVKM. The J segment lost 5 bases and the V segment lost 10 bases, leaving 5 bases of the junction unmatched. CDR3 DNA sequence: TGTGCCACCACTGGACAGGATCAGCCCCAGCATTTT. Protein product: CATTGQDQPQHF.

This clonotype was detected only a few times. The chain has TRBV6-1 and TRBJ1-2; no clear D. This CDR3 has 17 amino acids. CDR1 and CDR2 from the germline V gene are MNHNS and SASEGT. Between the trimmed V and J ends, which lost 5 bases and 3 bases, there was a span of 22 bases. The CDR3 sequence: CASSYYVGLANDYGYTF. The CDR3 nucleotides read TGTGCCAGCAGTTATTACGTAGGTTTAGCGAATGACTATGGCTACACCTTC.

Concerning this clonotype itself: This clone may be a read error of a much larger clone one base away. The chain couples TRBV18 to TRBJ2-7, with 10 bases aligning to TRBD2. This CDR3 has 14 residues. Germline CDR1 and CDR2: KGHSH and LQKENI. CDR3 bases: TGTGCCGGCTCACCGGCTAGCGGGAGAAGCGAGCAGTACTTC. It encodes CAGSPASGRSEQYF.

This clonotype has ten or more counts. The CDR3 nucleotides are TGTGCCAGCAGTGGGGGGGGGCAGGGCGGACTCTCGTTACCGATCGATGAGCAGTTCTTC. Translation: CASSGGGQGGLSLPIDEQFF. V usage is TRBV28 and J usage is TRBJ2-1, with D possibly being TRBD2 (7 bases). This CDR3 is 20 amino acids long. Germline V lookup: CDR1 MDHEN, CDR2 SYDVKM. V was pared by 5 bases and J by 8 bases, with 34 bases between.

This clonotype was recorded at least ten times. The chain uses TRBV5-1 and TRBJ2-3, with 10 bases identical to TRBD2. CDR3 length equals 18 residues. V shed 6 bases and J 2 bases; nucleotides not matched to a gene: 15. Germline V lookup: CDR1 SGHRS, CDR2 YFSETQ. The CDR3 DNA is TGCGCCAGCAAGGGACAGATCCTACTAGCGGGAAACACAGATACGCAGTATTTT. This encodes CASKGQILLAGNTDTQYF.

The V and J genes are TRBV5-6 and TRBJ1-5; the D gene is possibly TRBD1 (5 bases). CDR3 length: 13 residues. Germline CDR1 is SGHDT and CDR2 is YYEEEE. V was clipped by 1 base and J by 8 bases, with 10 bases between them. This CDR3 is CASSLQGGEPQHF. The CDR3 DNA sequence: TGTGCCAGCAGCTTGCAGGGAGGGGAGCCCCAGCATTTT.

This clonotype was counted ten times or more. CDR3 region: CASSGLAGGSYAEQYF. CDR3 in DNA: TGTGCCAGCAGCGGACTAGCGGGAGGATCCTACGCAGAGCAGTACTTC. The genes are TRBV6-1 and TRBJ2-7, with 14 nucleotides matching TRBD2. Looked up from germline, CDR1 is MNHNS and CDR2 is SASEGT. The CDR3 has 16 amino acids. After removal of 6 bases from V and 7 bases from J, the junction contained 11 bases not matched to a gene.

There are many counts of this clonotype. The chain joins TRBV6-2 or TRBV6-3 to TRBJ2-7, with a weak D call TRBD1 (7 bases). Trimming took off 7 bases at V and 0 bases at J, with 22 bases between the two ends. Germline CDR1 MNHEY, CDR2 SVGEGT. CDR3 size: 17 residues. The CDR3 sequence: CASTMEGARDSSYEQYF. The CDR3 DNA sequence: TGTGCCAGCACCATGGAGGGGGCCCGGGACAGCTCCTACGAGCAGTACTTC.

This clonotype was counted many times. The chain employs TRBV6-1 and TRBJ2-1, with 8 bases identical to TRBD2. There are 16 residues in the CDR3. V lost 6 bases to trimming and J lost 4 bases; unmatched junction nucleotides: 11. The germline V gene encodes CDR1 MNHNS and CDR2 SASEGT. The CDR3 bases are TGTGCCAGCAGGCCTGAGGGCGGGAGGTCTTACAATGAGCAGTTCTTC. Its protein product is CASRPEGGRSYNEQFF.

In this sample, this clonotype turned up once. This sequence joins TRBV6-5 and TRBJ2-7, with TRBD1 as a possible D gene (6 bases). The CDR3 spans 15 residues. CDR1 and CDR2 from the germline V gene are MNHEY and SVGAGI. The ends were cut back, 3 bases at V and 0 bases at J, with 12 bases in the middle. The CDR3 loop reads CASSYNDRSSYEQYF. CDR3 DNA sequence: TGTGCCAGCAGTTATAACGACAGGAGCTCCTACGAGCAGTACTTC.

This clonotype was picked up a small number of times. V is TRBV7-9 and J is TRBJ2-6; TRBD1 aligns across 11 bases. Trimming at V came to 4 bases and at J to 3 bases, leaving 2 bases not matched to a gene. This CDR3 has 16 amino acids. CDR1 and CDR2 (germline): SEHNR, FQNEAQ (reference sequence). The DNA of the CDR3 is TGTGCCAGCAGCTCGGACAGGGGGCTTGGGGCCAACGTCCTGACTTTC. Translating it yields CASSSDRGLGANVLTF.

Points on this clonotype: The junction and the germline gene differ at one end; a read error may be behind it. V usage is TRBV7-9 and J usage is TRBJ2-4; 8 nucleotides agree with TRBD1. Per the germline V gene, CDR1 is SEHNR and CDR2 is FQNEAQ (reference sequence). The CDR3 covers 17 residues. CDR3 in amino acids: CASAPRGLMDAKNIQYF. The CDR3 DNA sequence: TGCGCCTCTGCGCCCAGGGGGCTCATGGATGCCAAAAACATTCAGTACTTC.

This clonotype was seen a few times. The chain uses TRBV6-2 or TRBV6-3 and TRBJ1-1, with a tentative D call TRBD1 (5 bases). Germline V gives CDR1 MNHEY, CDR2 SVGEGT. Trimming took off 7 bases at V and 0 bases at J, with 12 bases between the two ends. CDR3 length equals 14 residues. The CDR3 is CASTVDNVNTEAFF. The CDR3 DNA reads TGTGCCAGCACCGTGGACAACGTGAACACTGAAGCTTTCTTT.

The chain has TRBV19 and TRBJ2-1, with D perhaps matching TRBD2 (6 bases). CDR3 length: 14 amino acids. The germline V and J ends were trimmed by 3 bases and 8 bases, with 14 bases remaining between them. Germline V gene data show CDR1 as LNHDA and CDR2 as SQIVND (reference sequence). The CDR3 spells CASSIAGSGYEQFF. As DNA, the CDR3 is TGTGCCAGTAGTATTGCGGGAAGTGGTTATGAGCAGTTCTTC.

This clonotype appeared a few times. CDR3 protein: CASSYQQPYNEQFF. DNA of the CDR3: TGTGCCAGCAGTTACCAACAGCCCTACAATGAGCAGTTCTTC. The rearrangement joins TRBV6-2 or TRBV6-3 to TRBJ2-1; D gene unclear. This CDR3 spans 14 amino acids. The germline V gene encodes CDR1 MNHEY and CDR2 SVGEGT. V lost 2 bases and J 2 bases, leaving 7 bases between the germline ends.

This clonotype was found many times. The V and J genes are TRBV11-2 and TRBJ2-5; D might be TRBD1 (5 bases). Trimming removed 0 bases from V and 1 base from J, with 9 bases in between. Germline V gives CDR1 SGHAT, CDR2 FQNNGV. The CDR3 spans 15 residues. The CDR3 protein is CASSLDPTVQETQYF. CDR3 nucleotides: TGTGCCAGCAGCTTAGATCCGACAGTCCAAGAGACCCAGTACTTC.

This clonotype was found many times. This chain joins TRBV3-1 and TRBJ1-1; 9 nucleotides match TRBD1. The CDR3 is made up of 15 amino acids. Germline loops: CDR1 LGHDT, CDR2 YNNKEL (reference sequence). J lost 5 bases, V lost 11 bases, and 15 bases had no gene match. CDR3 loop: CAPRTGERMETEAFF. The CDR3 DNA reads as TGTGCCCCTAGGACAGGGGAGAGGATGGAGACTGAAGCTTTCTTT.

This clonotype was detected only a few times. The rearrangement uses TRBV11-2 and TRBJ1-4; the D gene is possibly TRBD1 (6 bases). Trimming took off 5 bases at V and 4 bases at J, with 14 bases between the two ends. CDR1 SGHAT and CDR2 FQNNGV come from the germline V gene. CDR3 size: 15 residues. The CDR3 sequence is CASSPRTGINEKLFF. CDR3 coding DNA: TGTGCCAGCAGCCCCCGTACAGGGATTAATGAAAAACTGTTTTTT.

This clonotype occurred many times. V is TRBV6-1 and J is TRBJ2-5, with TRBD2 as a possible D gene (5 bases). Germline CDR1 and CDR2: MNHNS and SASEGT. This CDR3 spans 17 amino acids. Trimming shortened V by 2 bases and J by 5 bases, and 21 bases separated the two germline ends. CDR3: CASSERPMSLSGETQYF. CDR3 DNA: TGTGCCAGCAGTGAAAGGCCAATGAGCCTCTCGGGGGAGACCCAGTACTTC.

This clonotype was counted between two and nine times. The V call is TRBV2, the J call TRBJ1-2; no clear D gene. Germline CDR1 is SNHLY and CDR2 is FYNNEI. V was pared by 1 base and J by 4 bases, with 7 bases between. The CDR3 is made up of 13 amino acids. The CDR3 reads CASSEGGSYGYTF. The CDR3 DNA reads TGTGCCAGCAGTGAAGGGGGAAGCTATGGCTACACCTTC.

This sequence joins TRBV10-3 and TRBJ1-1, with 7 nucleotides matching TRBD1. The CDR3 has 16 residues. Germline lookup yields CDR1 ENHRY and CDR2 SYGVKD. V gave up 4 bases and J gave up 5 bases; unmatched junction bases: 13. CDR3 region: CAISGEDRPGMTEAFF. CDR3 nucleotides: TGTGCCATCAGTGGAGAGGACAGGCCGGGTATGACTGAAGCTTTCTTT.

The chain employs TRBV3-1 and TRBJ2-1; D call uncertain. Trimming stripped 0 bases from V and 7 bases from J, with 4 bases between. The germline V gene encodes CDR1 LGHDT and CDR2 YNNKEL (reference sequence). The CDR3 covers 12 residues. CDR3 nucleotide sequence: TGTGCCAGCAGCCAAGAGGTGAATGAGCAGTTCTTC. It yields the protein CASSQEVNEQFF.

This clonotype occurred a few times. The rearrangement joins TRBV9 to TRBJ1-2; D is undetermined. V was cut by 4 bases and J by 4 bases, with 8 bases left in between. The CDR3 length is 12 residues. The germline V gene encodes CDR1 SGDLS and CDR2 YYNGEE. CDR3 in DNA: TGTGCCAGCAGCCCGATGCTCTATGGCTACACCTTC. Its protein is CASSPMLYGYTF.

This clonotype was recorded many times. V usage is TRBV27 and J usage is TRBJ2-3; a possible D gene is TRBD2 (6 bases). Trimming took 4 bases from V and 2 from J, leaving 13 bases between them. The germline V gene encodes CDR1 MNHEY and CDR2 SMNVEV (reference sequence). CDR3 length equals 15 residues. The CDR3 DNA sequence: TGTGCCAGCAGTTCTCCGGGACTGCCCACAGATACGCAGTATTTT. Translated: CASSSPGLPTDTQYF.

This clonotype was found many times. The CDR3 nucleotides read TGTGCCAGCAGCTCAACCCCAGGTACAACTGAGCAGTTCTTC. It translates to CASSSTPGTTEQFF. This rearrangement joins TRBV7-3 to TRBJ2-1, with no clear D. V was shortened by 4 bases and J by 9 bases, with 16 bases between the two germline ends. This CDR3 has 14 residues. Looked up from germline, CDR1 is SGHTA and CDR2 is FQGTGA.

There are many counts of this clonotype. This chain links TRBV6-6 with TRBJ2-7, with 7 bases matching TRBD2. V lost 2 bases, J lost 9 bases, and 4 bases stayed unmatched. Germline CDR1 reads MNHNY; CDR2 reads SVGAGI (reference sequence). The length of the CDR3 is 12 residues. The CDR3 spells CASSYPGGRQYF. In nucleotides, the CDR3 is TGTGCCAGCAGTTACCCGGGAGGTAGGCAGTACTTC.

This clonotype was recorded at least ten times. This rearrangement joins TRBV12-3 or TRBV12-4 to TRBJ2-1, with 9 bases identical to TRBD2. Trimming at V came to 6 bases and at J to 2 bases, leaving 5 bases not matched to a gene. The CDR3 runs 15 residues. Here the CDR3 reads CASRVAGVAYNEQFF. The CDR3 DNA reads as TGTGCCAGCAGGGTAGCGGGAGTGGCCTACAATGAGCAGTTCTTC.

Only a few counts were recorded for this clonotype. V and J are TRBV20-1 and TRBJ1-1; D perhaps matches TRBD1 (5 bases). Germline-derived CDR1 and CDR2 are DFQATT and SNEGSKA (reference sequence). The CDR3 length is 14 residues. V was shortened by 6 bases and J by 5 bases, with 19 bases between the two germline ends. The CDR3 loop is CSARGGSVKTEAFF. CDR3 DNA: TGCAGTGCCCGGGGGGGGTCGGTCAAGACTGAAGCTTTCTTT.

In its sample, this clonotype was seen a few times. The chain combines TRBV28 with TRBJ2-3, with no clear D. Trimming took 5 bases from V and 0 from J, leaving 12 bases between them. Germline V gives CDR1 MDHEN, CDR2 SYDVKM. The CDR3 contains 15 residues. CDR3: CASSPFYGSTDTQYF. CDR3 DNA sequence: TGTGCCAGCAGTCCGTTTTACGGGAGCACAGATACGCAGTATTTT.

This clonotype was counted a few times. This sequence joins TRBV6-1 and TRBJ2-1, with a weak D call TRBD2 (6 bases). V dropped 3 bases and J dropped 0 bases, with 12 bases sitting between them. Looked up from germline, CDR1 is MNHNS and CDR2 is SASEGT. The CDR3 runs to 16 residues. The CDR3 coding sequence is TGTGCCAGCAGTGACTTCAGCGGGTACTCCTACAATGAGCAGTTCTTC. This translates into CASSDFSGYSYNEQFF.

In its sample, this clonotype was seen a few times. This sequence joins TRBV2 and TRBJ2-7; the match to TRBD2 covers 12 bases. CDR1 and CDR2 (germline): SNHLY, FYNNEI. This CDR3 has 14 residues. J lost 5 bases, V lost 6 bases, and 5 bases had no gene match. The chain's CDR3 is CASSGLAGSDEQYF. CDR3 in DNA: TGTGCCAGCAGCGGACTAGCGGGAAGTGACGAGCAGTACTTC.

This clonotype appeared many times. The V and J genes are TRBV6-2 or TRBV6-3 and TRBJ1-1, with D possibly TRBD1 on 5 matching bases. The length of the CDR3 is 15 residues. Germline lookup yields CDR1 MNHEY and CDR2 SVGEGT. Trimming removed 2 bases at V and 1 base at J, with 11 bases between. The CDR3 DNA reads TGTGCCAGCAGTTACCGGGGAGGGGCGAACACTGAAGCTTTCTTT. It specifies CASSYRGGANTEAFF.